A selection of T cell receptor beta chains follows, all from one sample in a study of T cells after yellow fever vaccination. TCRdb recomputed calls from the 5' RACE reads with MiXCR, one row per CDR3 protein. The data hold 500,000 to 550,000 distinct CDR3 sequences, with around a fifth observed a single time. The starting material was PBMCs, obtained approximately 20 days after the first yellow fever vaccination. These receptors were obtained from a man between 18 and 29 years old who received the YFV17D yellow fever vaccine. Each CDR3 is given with its conserved first and last residue. A D gene is named only where the DNA matches it firmly. Clone sizes are given selectively: once, few, many, or a class where the clone is expanded.

D gene: TRBD1; clone size: NA; V gene: TRBV5-6; J gene: TRBJ2-1; CDR3 protein: CASSQDRGFFNEQFF; CDR3 DNA: TGTGCCAGCAGCCAGGACAGGGGATTTTTCAATGAGCAGTTCTTC
D gene: TRBD1; clone size: few; V gene: TRBV6-5; J gene: TRBJ2-5; CDR3 protein: CASSFLRPDRGLQETQYF; CDR3 DNA: TGTGCCAGCAGTTTCCTACGACCGGACAGGGGGTTACAAGAGACCCAGTACTTC
D gene: NA; clone size: few; V gene: TRBV19; J gene: TRBJ2-7; CDR3 protein: CASSIQVSYEQYF; CDR3 DNA: TGTGCCAGTAGTATACAAGTGTCCTACGAGCAGTACTTC
D gene: TRBD2; clone size: few; V gene: TRBV11-1; J gene: TRBJ2-2; CDR3 protein: CASSSTSLLAGVSNTGELFF; CDR3 DNA: TGTGCCAGCAGCTCAACAAGTCTTCTTGCGGGGGTGTCGAACACCGGGGAGCTGTTTTTT
D gene: TRBD1; clone size: few; V gene: TRBV6-1; J gene: TRBJ2-7; CDR3 protein: CASRRTGINEQYF; CDR3 DNA: TGTGCCAGCAGGAGGACAGGGATCAACGAGCAGTACTTC
D gene: NA; clone size: few; V gene: TRBV3-1; J gene: TRBJ1-2; CDR3 protein: CATRMSPGGNSYGYTF; CDR3 DNA: TGTGCCACTCGTATGTCGCCGGGGGGAAACTCTTATGGCTACACCTTC
D gene: TRBD1; clone size: few; V gene: TRBV28; J gene: TRBJ2-2; CDR3 protein: CASSLYPGQGESRLAGELFF; CDR3 DNA: TGTGCCAGCAGTTTATACCCGGGACAGGGGGAAAGTAGGCTCGCCGGGGAGCTGTTTTTT
D gene: TRBD1; clone size: many; V gene: TRBV12-3/TRBV12-4; J gene: TRBJ2-3; CDR3 protein: CASSRDRGIVDTQYF; CDR3 DNA: TGTGCCAGCAGCCGCGACAGGGGGATAGTAGATACGCAGTATTTT
D gene: TRBD2; clone size: NA; V gene: TRBV5-4; J gene: TRBJ2-1; CDR3 protein: CASSPTSGGPVNNEQFF; CDR3 DNA: TGTGCCAGCAGCCCGACTAGCGGGGGCCCAGTCAACAATGAGCAGTTCTTC
D gene: NA; clone size: few; V gene: TRBV5-1; J gene: TRBJ1-1; CDR3 protein: CASSSHGDTEAFF; CDR3 DNA: TGCGCCAGCAGCTCTCATGGGGACACTGAAGCTTTCTTT
D gene: NA; clone size: NA; V gene: TRBV20-1; J gene: TRBJ2-1; CDR3 protein: CSARERGNYNEQFF; CDR3 DNA: TGCAGTGCTAGAGAACGGGGCAACTACAATGAGCAGTTCTTC
D gene: NA; clone size: few; V gene: TRBV3-1; J gene: TRBJ2-1; CDR3 protein: CASSQGRGVYNEQFF; CDR3 DNA: TGTGCCAGCAGCCAAGGCCGAGGCGTTTACAATGAGCAGTTCTTC
D gene: TRBD1; clone size: many; V gene: TRBV20-1; J gene: TRBJ1-6; CDR3 protein: CSAKDRANPLHF; CDR3 DNA: TGCAGTGCTAAGGACAGGGCAAATCCCCTCCACTTT
D gene: TRBD1; clone size: NA; V gene: TRBV29-1; J gene: TRBJ2-7; CDR3 protein: CSVVYGDSHYEQYF; CDR3 DNA: TGCAGCGTTGTTTATGGGGACAGCCACTACGAGCAGTACTTC
D gene: NA; clone size: NA; V gene: TRBV5-4; J gene: TRBJ2-3; CDR3 protein: CASSLKSPTDTQYF; CDR3 DNA: TGTGCCAGCAGCTTAAAATCCCCCACAGATACGCAGTATTTT
D gene: NA; clone size: NA; V gene: TRBV7-9; J gene: TRBJ1-4; CDR3 protein: CASSLGAGPEKLFF; CDR3 DNA: TGTGCCAGCAGCTTAGGTGCAGGCCCGGAAAAACTGTTTTTT
D gene: TRBD2; clone size: NA; V gene: TRBV10-3; J gene: TRBJ2-1; CDR3 protein: CAIKGLAGAYNEQFF; CDR3 DNA: TGTGCCATCAAAGGCCTAGCGGGGGCTTACAATGAGCAGTTCTTC
D gene: TRBD2; clone size: NA; V gene: TRBV3-1; J gene: TRBJ2-2; CDR3 protein: CASSSTSGNTGELFF; CDR3 DNA: TGTGCCAGCAGCTCAACTAGCGGAAACACCGGGGAGCTGTTTTTT
D gene: NA; clone size: NA; V gene: TRBV7-2; J gene: TRBJ2-1; CDR3 protein: CASSTDGGEQFF; CDR3 DNA: TGTGCCAGCAGCACCGATGGTGGTGAGCAGTTCTTC
D gene: TRBD1; clone size: NA; V gene: TRBV20-1; J gene: TRBJ1-6; CDR3 protein: CSARSDRVNSPLHF; CDR3 DNA: TGCAGTGCTAGATCGGACAGGGTAAATTCACCCCTCCACTTT
D gene: NA; clone size: many; V gene: TRBV11-3; J gene: TRBJ2-2; CDR3 protein: CASSLLRNTGELFF; CDR3 DNA: TGTGCCAGCAGCCTCCTCCGGAACACCGGGGAGCTGTTTTTT
D gene: TRBD2; clone size: few; V gene: TRBV13; J gene: TRBJ2-3; CDR3 protein: CASTQRVAGDTDTQYF; CDR3 DNA: TGTGCCAGCACCCAGCGGGTAGCGGGGGACACAGATACGCAGTATTTT
D gene: TRBD1; clone size: NA; V gene: TRBV20-1; J gene: TRBJ2-4; CDR3 protein: CSAGESGQPYF; CDR3 DNA: TGCAGTGCCGGAGAATCGGGACAGCCGTACTTC
D gene: TRBD1; clone size: NA; V gene: TRBV20-1; J gene: TRBJ2-3; CDR3 protein: CSVTVGAGGSADTQYF; CDR3 DNA: TGCAGTGTTACCGTAGGGGCAGGGGGTTCCGCAGATACGCAGTATTTT
D gene: TRBD2; clone size: few; V gene: TRBV10-3; J gene: TRBJ2-2; CDR3 protein: CAITKGGSGVNTGELFF; CDR3 DNA: TGTGCCATCACCAAAGGTGGTAGCGGGGTGAACACCGGGGAGCTGTTTTTT
D gene: NA; clone size: NA; V gene: TRBV4-3; J gene: TRBJ1-2; CDR3 protein: CASSQDWNINYGYTF; CDR3 DNA: TGCGCCAGCAGCCAAGACTGGAACATAAACTATGGCTACACCTTC
D gene: NA; clone size: NA; V gene: TRBV28; J gene: TRBJ2-6; CDR3 protein: CASSHDFLGTASAGANVLTF; CDR3 DNA: TGTGCCAGCAGTCATGATTTTTTAGGGACGGCCTCAGCTGGGGCCAACGTCCTGACTTTC
D gene: TRBD1; clone size: few; V gene: TRBV5-1; J gene: TRBJ2-1; CDR3 protein: CASSGQGAAYNEQFF; CDR3 DNA: TGCGCCAGCAGCGGACAGGGGGCGGCCTACAATGAGCAGTTCTTC
D gene: TRBD1; clone size: few; V gene: TRBV15; J gene: TRBJ1-6; CDR3 protein: CATSRDRETSPLHF; CDR3 DNA: TGTGCCACCAGCCGGGACAGGGAAACTTCACCCCTCCACTTT